Presented here are 9 T cell receptor beta chains from one specimen sequenced in a study of neurological immune-mediated disorders. TCRdb reprocessed the 5' RACE reads via MiXCR and lists one record per CDR3 protein. The sample contains 95,000 to 150,000 distinct CDR3 sequences, about 3.4% of which appear only once. Sequencing input: PBMCs. The receptors here all came from a woman in her 30s with multiple sclerosis.

This clonotype occurred many times. The chain uses TRBV3-1 and TRBJ2-6, with a tentative D call TRBD1 (5 bases). In germline, CDR1 is LGHDT, CDR2 YNNKEL (reference sequence). The CDR3 length is 16 residues. V was trimmed by 4 bases and J by 0 bases, leaving 10 bases between them. The CDR3 nucleotides are TGTGCCAGCAGCCGGACCACAGGCTCTGGGGCCAACGTCCTGACTTTC. It translates to CASSRTTGSGANVLTF.

A remark on this clonotype: A read error may account for a junction end that differs from germline. The V and J genes are TRBV6-6 and TRBJ1-5, with D possibly matching TRBD1 (5 bases). Per the germline V gene, CDR1 is MNHNY and CDR2 is SVGAGI (reference sequence). The CDR3 has 15 amino acids. This CDR3 reads CASSYGEGANKTQNF. The CDR3 DNA reads as TGTGCCAGCAGTTACGGTGAAGGGGCCAATAAGACCCAGAATTTT.

The V gene is TRBV6-5, the J gene TRBJ2-7, with D unclear. Germline lookup yields CDR1 MNHEY and CDR2 SVGAGI. Trimming cost V 3 bases and J 7 bases, with 16 bases left between them. The CDR3 length is 14 residues. The CDR3: CASSYYLGSEEQYF. DNA of the CDR3: TGTGCCAGCAGTTATTATCTAGGGTCGGAAGAGCAGTACTTC.

This clonotype was picked up many times. This chain links TRBV12-3 or TRBV12-4 with TRBJ2-2, with 9 bases matching TRBD2. V lost 6 bases, J lost 5 bases, and 7 bases stayed unmatched. The CDR3 covers 15 residues. CDR3 in DNA: TGTGCCAGCAGCAGAGCCACTAGCGGGACCGGGGAGCTGTTTTTT. It yields the protein CASSRATSGTGELFF.

V and J are TRBV6-5 and TRBJ2-2; D gene unclear. The CDR3 consists of 15 residues. Trimming removed 1 base from V and 3 bases from J, with 9 bases in between. CDR1 MNHEY and CDR2 SVGAGI come from the germline V gene. The CDR3 DNA follows: TGTGCCAGCAGTTACTGGCAGGATGACACCGGGGAGCTGTTTTTT. Protein: CASSYWQDDTGELFF.

This clonotype was found many times. The V gene is TRBV27, the J gene TRBJ2-7; 7 nucleotides align to TRBD2. V shed 8 bases, J shed 6 bases, and the junction held 10 bases outside the gene matches. The CDR3 totals 13 residues. CDR1 MNHEY and CDR2 SMNVEV come from the germline V gene (reference sequence). CDR3 bases: TGTGCCAGCTTACCAGCGGGATATTCCGAGCAGTACTTC. This codes for CASLPAGYSEQYF.

Many counts were recorded for this clonotype. This chain connects TRBV11-2 to TRBJ2-2; no reliable D call. Trimming took 1 base from V and 1 from J, leaving 7 bases between them. Looked up from germline, CDR1 is SGHAT and CDR2 is FQNNGV. The CDR3 length is 15 residues. The CDR3 region is CASSLGHRNTGELFF. The CDR3 DNA reads TGTGCCAGCAGCTTAGGACACAGGAACACCGGGGAGCTGTTTTTT.

The gene calls are TRBV18 and TRBJ2-3; D remains unclear. Per germline, CDR1 KGHSH and CDR2 LQKENI. The CDR3 has 14 amino acids. V was trimmed by 4 bases and J by 5 bases, leaving 13 bases between them. CDR3 DNA: TGTGCCAGCTCACAGGGCACCCGCAAAGATACGCAGTATTTT. Residues: CASSQGTRKDTQYF.

This clonotype was observed at least ten times. The chain is built from TRBV5-1 and TRBJ2-1, with 11 nucleotides matching TRBD2. With 4 bases clipped from V and 2 bases from J, the junction kept 5 bases outside the gene matches. The CDR3 runs to 16 residues. Germline loops: CDR1 SGHRS, CDR2 YFSETQ. DNA of the CDR3: TGCGCCAGCAGCCCGGGACTAGCGGTGACCTACAATGAGCAGTTCTTC. Residues: CASSPGLAVTYNEQFF. Full variable domain (outside the CDR3, taken from reference TRBV5-1 and TRBJ2-1): KAGVTQTPRYLIKTRGQQVTLSCSPISGHRSVSWYQQTPGQGLQFLFEYFSETQRNKGNFPGRFSGRQFSNSRSEMNVSTLELGDSALYLCASSPGLAVTYNEQFFGPGTRLTVL.